The present T cell receptor (beta chain) was sequenced within a study of blood T cell repertoires in COVID-19. Study context: PBMCs, B-cell-depleted T cells, or T cells provided the cDNA or gDNA that made up the material.

TCRdb's table, derived via immunoSEQ multiplex PCR, lists solely in-frame clones and lacks some. This sample carries hundreds of thousands of clones, nearly 90% of them seen once, and the ten largest clones take approximately 1.5%. Assignments of participants to cohorts depended upon their own reported clinical history. The CDR3 runs 16 residues. Between the trimmed V and J ends, which lost 7 bases and 0 bases, there was a span of 16 bases. Looked up from germline, CDR1 is MDHEN and CDR2 is SYDVKM. The J gene is TRBJ1-3, the V gene TRBV28; D uncertain. The receptor was isolated from a young woman with acute COVID-19. What was sequenced was PBMCs or T cells enriched from blood (not recorded which). The CDR3 bases are TGTGCCAGCACGTTTGGAGGAGCCTTCTCTGGAAACACCATATATTTT. It is translated as CASTFGGAFSGNTIYF.